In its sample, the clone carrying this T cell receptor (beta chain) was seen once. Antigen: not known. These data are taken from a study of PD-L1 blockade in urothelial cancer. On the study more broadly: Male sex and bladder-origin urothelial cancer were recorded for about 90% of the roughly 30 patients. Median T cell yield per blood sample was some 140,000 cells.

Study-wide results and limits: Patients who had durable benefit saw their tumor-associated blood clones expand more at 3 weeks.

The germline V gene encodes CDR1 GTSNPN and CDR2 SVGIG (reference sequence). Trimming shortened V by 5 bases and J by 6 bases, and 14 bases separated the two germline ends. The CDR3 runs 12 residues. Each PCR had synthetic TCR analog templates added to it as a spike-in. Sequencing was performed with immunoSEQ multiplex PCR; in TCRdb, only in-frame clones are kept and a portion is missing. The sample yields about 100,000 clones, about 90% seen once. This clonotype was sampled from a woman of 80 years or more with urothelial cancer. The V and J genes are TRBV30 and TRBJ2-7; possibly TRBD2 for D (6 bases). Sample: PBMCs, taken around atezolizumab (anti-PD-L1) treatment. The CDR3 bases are TGTGCCTGGCGGGGGAGGTCCCGCGAGCAGTACTTC. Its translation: CAWRGRSREQYF.